Following are 25 T cell receptor beta chains from one sample sequenced in a study of cytomegalovirus exposure and HLA in healthy donors. Only in-frame clones appear in the TCRdb table, and some are missing; sequencing was by immunoSEQ multiplex PCR. The sample consists of about 150,000 clones, approximately 86% of them appearing once. Sequencing used PBMCs. Receptor source: a man between 18 and 35 years old in good health and CMV-seropositive.

This chain joins TRBV9 and TRBJ1-1; 10 bases fit TRBD1. J was trimmed by 1 base and V by 3 bases; bases with no gene match: 6. The CDR3 totals 16 residues. Germline V gives CDR1 SGDLS, CDR2 YYNGEE. The CDR3 here is CASSARDRGKNTEAFF. CDR3 DNA sequence: TGTGCCAGCAGCGCCCGGGACAGGGGCAAGAACACTGAAGCTTTCTTT.

V is TRBV5-1 and J is TRBJ2-5; possibly TRBD2 for D (6 bases). This CDR3 spans 14 amino acids. The ends were cut back, 4 bases at V and 2 bases at J, with 12 bases in the middle. Looked up from germline, CDR1 is SGHRS and CDR2 is YFSETQ. CDR3 DNA sequence: TGCGCCAGCAGCGGAGCCGGGGGTCAAGAGACCCAGTACTTC. This sequence encodes CASSGAGGQETQYF.

This clone showed up just a few times. The gene calls are TRBV27 and TRBJ2-7; 7 bases match TRBD2. CDR1 MNHEY and CDR2 SMNVEV come from the germline V gene (reference sequence). There are 14 residues in the CDR3. J was trimmed by 2 bases and V by 5 bases; bases with no gene match: 6. CDR3 nucleotides: TGTGCCAGCAGTCCCCGGGGGGAGACCTACGAGCAGTACTTC. Translating gives CASSPRGETYEQYF.

This chain connects TRBV27 to TRBJ2-7; 7 bases agree with TRBD2. The germline V gene encodes CDR1 MNHEY and CDR2 SMNVEV (reference sequence). There are 15 residues in the CDR3. V gave up 3 bases and J gave up 4 bases; unmatched junction bases: 9. The CDR3 loop reads CASSFRRPGGYEQYF. CDR3 bases: TGTGCCAGCAGTTTCCGACGGCCGGGGGGATACGAGCAGTACTTC.

The chain carries TRBV7-9 and TRBJ2-3, with 8 bases aligning to TRBD2. V gave up 7 bases and J gave up 2 bases; unmatched junction bases: 8. The germline V gene encodes CDR1 SEHNR and CDR2 FQNEAQ (reference sequence). The CDR3 is 15 residues long. CDR3 in amino acids: CASIPAGGPTDTQYF. The CDR3 DNA follows: TGTGCCAGCATACCCGCGGGGGGCCCCACAGATACGCAGTATTTT.

The chain recombines TRBV4-3 with TRBJ1-1; a possible D gene is TRBD1 (5 bases). CDR1 is LGHNA and CDR2 is YSLEER in the germline V gene. This CDR3 contains 13 residues. V was clipped by 3 bases and J by 4 bases, with 9 bases between them. CDR3 in amino acids: CASSHLGGTEAFF. The CDR3 coding sequence is TGCGCCAGCAGCCACCTCGGGGGCACTGAAGCTTTCTTT.

The V call is TRBV7-9, the J call TRBJ1-2; maybe TRBD1 (5 bases). V was trimmed by 3 bases and J by 4 bases, leaving 12 bases between them. The CDR3 loop spans 14 amino acids. Germline loops: CDR1 SEHNR, CDR2 FQNEAQ (reference sequence). The CDR3 here is CASSLASGLYGYTF. For the CDR3, the DNA is TGTGCCAGCAGCTTGGCGTCGGGACTCTATGGCTACACCTTC.

DNA of the CDR3: TGTGCCAGCAGCTTAGGTGACGGGAGCACAGATACGCAGTATTTT. Protein: CASSLGDGSTDTQYF. This sequence joins TRBV7-2 and TRBJ2-3; D is unclear. The CDR3 covers 15 residues. Germline CDR1 reads SGHTA; CDR2 reads FQGNSA. Trimming cost V 1 base and J 0 bases, with 8 bases left between them.

V usage is TRBV7-2 and J usage is TRBJ1-5; D gene uncertain. V dropped 5 bases and J dropped 2 bases, with 10 bases sitting between them. CDR1 is SGHTA, CDR2 FQGNSA, per germline. This CDR3 is 14 amino acids long. The CDR3: CASSPTGGNQPQHF. The DNA of the CDR3 is TGTGCCAGCAGCCCAACGGGAGGCAATCAGCCCCAGCATTTT.

This sequence joins TRBV19 and TRBJ2-5; 13 bases align to TRBD2. Losses at the gene ends were 3 bases for V and 4 bases for J; bases not matched to a gene: 2. CDR3 length equals 15 residues. Germline V gene sequence: CDR1 LNHDA, CDR2 SQIVND (reference sequence). CDR3 nucleotide sequence: TGTGCCAGTAGTATTCGGACTAGCGGGAGAGAGACCCAGTACTTC. This encodes CASSIRTSGRETQYF. The variable domain in full, with the rest retrieved from reference TRBV19 and TRBJ2-5, is DGGITQSPKYLFRKEGQNVTLSCEQNLNHDAMYWYRQDPGQGLRLIYYSQIVNDFQKGDIAEGYSVSREKKESFPLTVTSAQKNPTAFYLCASSIRTSGRETQYFGPGTRLLVL.

The chain combines TRBV11-3 with TRBJ1-6; 12 bases fit TRBD1. The CDR3 contains 19 residues. With 7 bases clipped from V and 7 bases from J, the junction kept 17 bases outside the gene matches. Germline CDR1 reads SGHNT; CDR2 reads YENEEA. The CDR3 sequence: CASNPFNEGTGGSNSPLHF. CDR3 nucleotides: TGTGCCAGCAACCCTTTTAATGAGGGGACAGGGGGCTCCAATTCACCCCTCCACTTT.

This clone was seen once. V and J are TRBV7-2 and TRBJ2-2; 9 positions match TRBD2. The germline CDR1 and CDR2 sequences are SGHTA and FQGNSA. Trimming took 5 bases from V and 4 from J; bases not matched to a gene: 8. The CDR3 covers 16 residues. The CDR3 DNA sequence: TGTGCCAGCAGCGTCCGAGCGGGGGGTACCACCGGGGAGCTGTTTTTT. Protein sequence: CASSVRAGGTTGELFF.

The chain employs TRBV9 and TRBJ1-3; unclear D gene. The CDR3 spans 16 residues. Germline loops: CDR1 SGDLS, CDR2 YYNGEE. The V gene lost 4 bases and the J gene lost 0 bases, with 14 bases spanning the gap. CDR3: CASSREGGSSGNTIYF. As DNA, the CDR3 is TGTGCCAGCAGCCGGGAGGGCGGAAGCTCTGGAAACACCATATATTTT.

This clone was observed a few times. The V call is TRBV6-5, the J call TRBJ1-4, with a possible D match to TRBD1 (6 bases). Per the germline V gene, CDR1 is MNHEY and CDR2 is SVGAGI. V gave up 0 bases and J gave up 13 bases, with 12 bases separating them. The CDR3 is 13 residues long. In DNA form, the CDR3 reads TGTGCCAGCAGTTACTCAGAACAGGGTAGACTGTTTTTT. It codes for CASSYSEQGRLFF.

This clone was detected only a few times. The rearrangement links TRBV25-1 to TRBJ2-7; possibly TRBD2 for D (5 bases). The V end was cut by 4 bases, the J end by 6 bases, with 10 bases between. CDR1 and CDR2 from the germline V gene are MGHDK and SYGVNS. The CDR3 sequence is 12 residues long. The CDR3 coding sequence is TGTGCCAGCAGTGTTAGCGCAGCCGAGCAGTACTTC. Translated, it gives CASSVSAAEQYF.

Remarks on this clone: This specimen includes other DNA sequences encoding the same CDR3. As DNA, the CDR3 is TGTGCCAGCAGTCCGGGGACTAGCGGGAGAAACGAGCAGTACTTC. Translation: CASSPGTSGRNEQYF. V and J are TRBV27 and TRBJ2-7, with 14 bases matching TRBD2. CDR3 length equals 15 residues. CDR1 is MNHEY, CDR2 SMNVEV, per germline (reference sequence). V dropped 5 bases and J dropped 5; count of bases not matched to a gene: 5.

The chain recombines TRBV6-1 with TRBJ1-3; D gene ambiguous. Germline V gene lookup returns CDR1 MNHNS and CDR2 SASEGT. V was pared by 6 bases and J by 3 bases, with 12 bases between. There are 14 residues in the CDR3. The CDR3 spells CASREPGSGNTIYF. CDR3 nucleotides: TGTGCCAGCAGAGAACCGGGAAGTGGAAACACCATATATTTT.

The V call is TRBV4-2, the J call TRBJ1-5, with D uncertain. V lost 3 bases and J lost 7, with 22 bases in between. Germline CDR1 is LGHNA and CDR2 is YNFKEQ. The CDR3 is 17 amino acids. CDR3 nucleotides: TGTGCCAGCAGCCACTCAATGGGGAGGGAGTGGTCGCAGCCCCAGCATTTT. As protein: CASSHSMGREWSQPQHF.

The chain is built from TRBV6-5 and TRBJ1-5; maybe TRBD1 (6 bases). The ends were cut back, 8 bases at V and 7 bases at J, with 15 bases in the middle. The germline gives CDR1 MNHEY, CDR2 SVGAGI. This CDR3 comprises 13 residues. CDR3 in amino acids: CASRLGGGQPQHF. For the CDR3, the DNA is TGTGCCAGCCGTTTAGGGGGTGGCCAGCCCCAGCATTTT.

The chain is built from TRBV4-2 and TRBJ2-1; TRBD2 aligns across 7 bases. The CDR3 spans 14 residues. Per germline, CDR1 LGHNA and CDR2 YNFKEQ. J lost 6 bases, V lost 4 bases, and 6 bases had no gene match. The CDR3 is CASSLSWTSNEQFF. As DNA, the CDR3 is TGTGCCAGCAGCCTTTCTTGGACTAGCAATGAGCAGTTCTTC.

The V call is TRBV19, the J call TRBJ2-7; D possibly corresponds to TRBD1 (5 bases). The CDR3 loop spans 14 amino acids. V gave up 5 bases and J gave up 5 bases, with 16 bases separating them. The germline gives CDR1 LNHDA, CDR2 SQIVND (reference sequence). CDR3 loop: CASSPQGVLDEQYF. The CDR3 nucleotides read TGTGCCAGTAGTCCCCAGGGCGTCCTGGACGAGCAGTACTTC.

The rearrangement uses TRBV5-1 and TRBJ2-2; D is unresolved. The CDR3 is 15 residues long. The germline V gene has CDR1 SGHRS and CDR2 YFSETQ. Trimming left V 2 bases short and J 4 bases short, with 12 bases between. The CDR3 loop is CASSFSGSSTGELFF. CDR3 in DNA: TGCGCCAGCAGCTTTTCAGGATCAAGCACCGGGGAGCTGTTTTTT.

V usage is TRBV20-1 and J usage is TRBJ1-6, with TRBD1 as a possible D gene (6 bases). The CDR3 spans 11 residues. Germline assignment: CDR1 DFQATT and CDR2 SNEGSKA (reference sequence). Deletions cut 5 bases from V and 10 bases from J, with 9 bases between. This chain's CDR3 is CSAHRDSPLHF. In nucleotides, the CDR3 is TGCAGTGCTCACAGGGACTCACCCCTCCACTTT.

The chain combines TRBV21-1 with TRBJ2-7; the table's D call TRBD1 went unverified against the DNA. TRBV21-1 is a listed pseudogene. The CDR3 runs 16 residues. The CDR3 spells CASSNGADRAYYEQYF. In DNA form, the CDR3 reads TGTGCCAGCAGCAACGGGGCGGACAGGGCATACTACGAGCAGTACTTC.

The gene calls are TRBV7-6 and TRBJ1-1; D is perhaps TRBD1 (6 bases). From germline, CDR1 is SGHVS and CDR2 FNYEAQ. CDR3 length: 14 residues. V was cut by 4 bases and J by 1 base, with 10 bases left in between. The CDR3 protein is CASSWTRGNTEAFF. CDR3 nucleotides: TGTGCCAGCAGCTGGACCAGGGGGAACACTGAAGCTTTCTTT.